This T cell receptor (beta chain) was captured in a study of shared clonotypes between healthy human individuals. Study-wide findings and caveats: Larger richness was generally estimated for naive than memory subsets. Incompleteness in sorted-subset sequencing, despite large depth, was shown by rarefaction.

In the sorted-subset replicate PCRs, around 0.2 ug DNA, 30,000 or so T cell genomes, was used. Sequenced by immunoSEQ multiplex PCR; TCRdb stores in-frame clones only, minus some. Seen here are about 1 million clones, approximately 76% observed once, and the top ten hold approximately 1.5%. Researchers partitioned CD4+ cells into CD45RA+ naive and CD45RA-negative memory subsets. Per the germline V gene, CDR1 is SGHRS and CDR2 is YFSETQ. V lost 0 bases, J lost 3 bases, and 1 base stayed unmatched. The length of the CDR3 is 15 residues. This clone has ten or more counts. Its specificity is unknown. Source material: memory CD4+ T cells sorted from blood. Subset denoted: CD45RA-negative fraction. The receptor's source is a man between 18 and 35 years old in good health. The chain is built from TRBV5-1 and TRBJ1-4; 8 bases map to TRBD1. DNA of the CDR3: TGCGCCAGCAGCTTGGCAGGGGGCCCTAATGAAAAACTGTTTTTT. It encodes CASSLAGGPNEKLFF.